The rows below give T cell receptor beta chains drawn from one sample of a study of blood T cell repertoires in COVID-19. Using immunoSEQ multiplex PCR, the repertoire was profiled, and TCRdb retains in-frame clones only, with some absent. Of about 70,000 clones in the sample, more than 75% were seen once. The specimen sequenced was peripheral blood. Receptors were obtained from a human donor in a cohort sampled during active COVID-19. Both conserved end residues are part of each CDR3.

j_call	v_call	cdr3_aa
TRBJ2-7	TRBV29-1	CSVVGGGRNEQYF
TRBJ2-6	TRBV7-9	CASSHPTGFGANVLTF
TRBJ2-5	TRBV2	CASSGTSGGPIQETQYF
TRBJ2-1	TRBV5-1	CASSPRGGARLSSYNEQFF
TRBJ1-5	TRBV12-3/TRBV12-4	CASRRVSNQPQHF
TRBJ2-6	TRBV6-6	CASSLPGQGLGGANVLTF
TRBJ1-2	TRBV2	CASSTGTDYGYTF
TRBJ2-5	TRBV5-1	CASSTVAGEETQYF
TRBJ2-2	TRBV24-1	CATSDSAGYTGELFF
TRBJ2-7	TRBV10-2	CASSEQGGEGGEQYF
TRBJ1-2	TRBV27	CASSPSQGAKSYGYTF
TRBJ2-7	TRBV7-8	CASSPKRFYEQYF
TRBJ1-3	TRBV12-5	CASGLVPGSGNTIYF
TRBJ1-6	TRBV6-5	CASRWTGNNSPLHF
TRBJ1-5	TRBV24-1	CATSYPGGNSNQPQHF
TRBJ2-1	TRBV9	CASSGSGVTYNEQFF
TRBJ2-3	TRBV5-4	CASSLPSTDTQYF
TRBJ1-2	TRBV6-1	CASSEEELAAYGYTF
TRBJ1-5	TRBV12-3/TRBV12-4	CASSLNQPQHF
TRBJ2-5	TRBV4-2	CASSQDEGAETQYF
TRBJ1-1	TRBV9	CASSVEEGFTEAFF
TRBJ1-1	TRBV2	CASRGTGGGNTEAFF
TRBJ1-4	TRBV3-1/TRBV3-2	CASSPPVVRDLVF
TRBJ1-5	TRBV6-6	CASSYGAVGQPQHF
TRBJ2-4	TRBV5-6	CASSLPSGGNIQYF
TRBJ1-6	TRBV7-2	CASSLQGGPNYNSPLHF
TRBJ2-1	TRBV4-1	CASSHGTISYNEQFF
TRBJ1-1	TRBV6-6	CASSTGEGMNTEAFF
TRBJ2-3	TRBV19	CASSILLAGDTDTQYF
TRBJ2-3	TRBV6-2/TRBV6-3	CASSAASGGSTDTQYF
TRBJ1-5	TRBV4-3	CASSPGQSQPQHF
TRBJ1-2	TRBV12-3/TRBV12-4	CASSFTGGRGYTF
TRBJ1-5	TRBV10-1	CASSEGGNQPQHF
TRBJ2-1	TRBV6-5	CASKPSYNEQFF
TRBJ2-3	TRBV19	CASSPAGTSGWDTQYF
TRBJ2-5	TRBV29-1	CSVRRGPTQETQYF
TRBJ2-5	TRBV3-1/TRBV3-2	CASSPPGSLSKTQYF
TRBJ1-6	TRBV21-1	CASSKVFRDRELWSPLHF
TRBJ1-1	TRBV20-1	CSAPDRGAFF
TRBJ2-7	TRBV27	CASSWYRGYEQYF
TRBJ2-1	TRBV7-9	CASSSRGITYNEQFF
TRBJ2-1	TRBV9	CASSPGTYNEQFF
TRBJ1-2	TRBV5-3	CARDRGHYGYTF
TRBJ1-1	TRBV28	CASSLSGTEAFF
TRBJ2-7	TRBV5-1	CASSSRTGVSYEQYF
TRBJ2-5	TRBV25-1	CASSESGTSLETQYF
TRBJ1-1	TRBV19	CASSIVGRSTEAFF
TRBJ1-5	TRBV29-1	CSVGQGINQPQHF
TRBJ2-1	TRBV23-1	CASLDRGNEQFF
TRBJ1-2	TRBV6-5	CASTLTGTVRDGYTF
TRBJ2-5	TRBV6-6	CASSLPDSGGYQETQYF
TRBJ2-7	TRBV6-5	CASSYRDRGTFEQYF
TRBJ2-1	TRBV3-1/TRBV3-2	CASSQDRAFAHEQFF
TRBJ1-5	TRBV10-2	CASSSSDSNQPQHF
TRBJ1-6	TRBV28	CASRGGQGANSPLHF